Listed here is a single TCR beta chain. The target antigen is unknown. The junction departs from germline at one end; a sequencing error may be responsible. Blood was collected once per donor into heparin, averaging approximately 110 mL. Cells sorted by CD45RO/CCR7/CD25/CD127/CD95/CD27 comprised CD4+ naive, central memory, regulatory and stem cell-like memory cells. This sample was included in a study of beta chain features in type 1 diabetes. Expressed TCRB transcripts were sequenced because the entire RNA isolate underwent reverse transcription. Sequencing used immunoSEQ multiplex PCR; TCRdb keeps in-frame clones, though not all of them. The sample lists some 200,000 clones; 16% were seen once. Study findings and constraints: A moderate, significant TCRB CDR3 shortening appeared in type 1 diabetes across four CD4+ subsets.

This CDR3 has 11 residues. Germline V gene lookup returns CDR1 SGHRS and CDR2 YFSETQ. This clonotype was obtained from a man aged 30 to 39 with type 1 diabetes. The material sequenced was naive CD4+ T cells from blood. This chain joins TRBV5-1 and TRBJ2-3, with D hard to call. Here the CDR3 reads CASGFTDTQYF. The CDR3 DNA reads as TGCGCCAGCGGCTTTACAGATACGCAGTATTTT.